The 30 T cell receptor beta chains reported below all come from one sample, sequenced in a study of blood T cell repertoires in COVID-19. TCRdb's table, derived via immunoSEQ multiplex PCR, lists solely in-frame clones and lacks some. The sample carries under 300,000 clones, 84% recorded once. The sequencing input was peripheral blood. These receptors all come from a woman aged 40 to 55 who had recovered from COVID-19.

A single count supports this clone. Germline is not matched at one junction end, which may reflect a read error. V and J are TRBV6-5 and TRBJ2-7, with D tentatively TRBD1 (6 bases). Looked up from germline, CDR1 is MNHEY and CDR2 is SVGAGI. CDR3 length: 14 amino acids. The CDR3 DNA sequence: TGTGCCAGCAGTGACTCCCTCACAGGGATCGAGCAGTACTTC. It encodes CASSDSLTGIEQYF.

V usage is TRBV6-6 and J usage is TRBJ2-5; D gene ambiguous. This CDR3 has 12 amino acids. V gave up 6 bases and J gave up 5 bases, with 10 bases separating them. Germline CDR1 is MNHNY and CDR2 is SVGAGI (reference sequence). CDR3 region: CASSQNGETQYF. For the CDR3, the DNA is TGTGCCAGCAGCCAAAACGGGGAGACCCAGTACTTC.

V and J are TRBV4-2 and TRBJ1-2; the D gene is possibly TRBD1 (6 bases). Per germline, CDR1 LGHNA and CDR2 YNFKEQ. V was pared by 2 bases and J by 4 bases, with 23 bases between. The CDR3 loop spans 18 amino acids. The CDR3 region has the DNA TGTGCCAGCAGCCAAAGGGGTGAGGGGGTGGAGTTTTTCTATGGCTACACCTTC. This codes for CASSQRGEGVEFFYGYTF.

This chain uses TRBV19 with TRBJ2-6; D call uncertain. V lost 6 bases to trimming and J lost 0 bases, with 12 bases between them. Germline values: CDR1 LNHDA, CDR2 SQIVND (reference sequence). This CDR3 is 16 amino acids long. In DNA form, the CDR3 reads TGTGCCAGTAGGGTCAGCGTGGTCTCTGGGGCCAACGTCCTGACTTTC. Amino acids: CASRVSVVSGANVLTF. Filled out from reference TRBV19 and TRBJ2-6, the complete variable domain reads DGGITQSPKYLFRKEGQNVTLSCEQNLNHDAMYWYRQDPGQGLRLIYYSQIVNDFQKGDIAEGYSVSREKKESFPLTVTSAQKNPTAFYLCASRVSVVSGANVLTFGAGSRLTVL.

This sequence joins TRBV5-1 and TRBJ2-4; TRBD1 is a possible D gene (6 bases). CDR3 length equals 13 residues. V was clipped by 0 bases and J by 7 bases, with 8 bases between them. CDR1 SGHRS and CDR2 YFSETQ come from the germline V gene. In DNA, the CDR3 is TGCGCCAGCAGCTTGGGGGACAATAACATTCAGTACTTC. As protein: CASSLGDNNIQYF.

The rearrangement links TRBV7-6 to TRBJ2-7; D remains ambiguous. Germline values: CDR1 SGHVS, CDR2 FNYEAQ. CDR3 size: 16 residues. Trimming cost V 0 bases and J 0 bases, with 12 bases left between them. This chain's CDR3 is CASSLAEGVGSYEQYF. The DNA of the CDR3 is TGTGCCAGCAGCTTAGCTGAAGGAGTAGGCTCCTACGAGCAGTACTTC.

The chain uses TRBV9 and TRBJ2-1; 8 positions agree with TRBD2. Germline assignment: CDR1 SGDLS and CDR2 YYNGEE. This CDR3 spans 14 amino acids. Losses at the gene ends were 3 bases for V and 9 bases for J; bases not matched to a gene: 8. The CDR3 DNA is TGTGCCAGCAGCGCCTGGACTAGCTCGGGTGAGCAGTTCTTC. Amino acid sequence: CASSAWTSSGEQFF.

This CDR3 is CASRTSWETQYF. CDR3 nucleotides: TGTGCCAGCCGCACTAGCTGGGAGACCCAGTACTTC. V is TRBV12-3 or TRBV12-4 and J is TRBJ2-5; possibly TRBD2 for D (6 bases). V dropped 8 bases and J dropped 5 bases, with 12 bases sitting between them. The CDR3 consists of 12 residues.

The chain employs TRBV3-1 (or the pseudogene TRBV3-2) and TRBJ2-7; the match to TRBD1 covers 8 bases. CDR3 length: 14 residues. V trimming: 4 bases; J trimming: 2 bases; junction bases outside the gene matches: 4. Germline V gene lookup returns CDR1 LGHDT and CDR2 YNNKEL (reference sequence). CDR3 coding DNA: TGTGCCAGCAGCCCAGGACAGGGAACCTACGAGCAGTACTTC. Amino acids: CASSPGQGTYEQYF.

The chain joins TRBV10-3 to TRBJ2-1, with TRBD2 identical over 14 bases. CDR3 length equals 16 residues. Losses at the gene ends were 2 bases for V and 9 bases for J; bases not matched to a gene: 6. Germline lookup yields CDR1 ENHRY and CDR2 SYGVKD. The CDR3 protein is CAISEGTSGGRGEQFF. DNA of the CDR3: TGTGCCATCAGTGAGGGGACTAGCGGGGGAAGGGGTGAGCAGTTCTTC.

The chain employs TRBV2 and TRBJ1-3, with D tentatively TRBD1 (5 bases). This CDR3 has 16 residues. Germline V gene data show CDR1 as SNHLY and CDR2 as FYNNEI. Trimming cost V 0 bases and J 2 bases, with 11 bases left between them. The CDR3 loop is CASSEAYRWTGNTIYF. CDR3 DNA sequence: TGTGCCAGCAGTGAAGCATACAGGTGGACTGGAAACACCATATATTTT.

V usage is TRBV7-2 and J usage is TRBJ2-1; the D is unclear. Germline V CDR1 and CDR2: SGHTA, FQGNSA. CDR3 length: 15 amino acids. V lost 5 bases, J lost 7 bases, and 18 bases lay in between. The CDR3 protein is CASSVGQAGSNEQFF. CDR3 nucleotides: TGTGCCAGCAGCGTCGGCCAGGCCGGATCAAATGAGCAGTTCTTC.

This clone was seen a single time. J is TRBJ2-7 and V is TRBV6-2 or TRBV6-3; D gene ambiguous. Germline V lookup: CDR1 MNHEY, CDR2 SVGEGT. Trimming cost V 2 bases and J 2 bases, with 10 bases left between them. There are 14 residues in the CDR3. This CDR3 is CASSYGGGPYEQYF. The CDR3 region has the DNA TGTGCCAGCAGTTACGGCGGCGGCCCCTACGAGCAGTACTTC.

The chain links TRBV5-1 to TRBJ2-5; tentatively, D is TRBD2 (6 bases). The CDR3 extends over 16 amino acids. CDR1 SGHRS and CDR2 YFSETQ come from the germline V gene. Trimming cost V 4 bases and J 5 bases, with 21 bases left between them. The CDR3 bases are TGCGCCAGCAGCCCAGGGACTCGCCGTGGAGGTGAGACCCAGTACTTC. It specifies CASSPGTRRGGETQYF.

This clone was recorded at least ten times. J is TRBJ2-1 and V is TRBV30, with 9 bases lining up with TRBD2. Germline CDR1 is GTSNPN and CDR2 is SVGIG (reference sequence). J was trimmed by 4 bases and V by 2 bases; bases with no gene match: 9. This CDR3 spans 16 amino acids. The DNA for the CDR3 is TGTGCCTGGAGTACTGGCGGGGGGGCCTGGTACAATGAGCAGTTCTTC. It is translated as CAWSTGGGAWYNEQFF.

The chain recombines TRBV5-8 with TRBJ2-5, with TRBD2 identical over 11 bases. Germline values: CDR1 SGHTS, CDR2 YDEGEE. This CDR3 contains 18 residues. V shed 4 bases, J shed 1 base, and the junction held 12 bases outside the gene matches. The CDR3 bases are TGTGCCAGCAGCCCGGAAGGCCTAGCGGGGGGATCCCAAGAGACCCAGTACTTC. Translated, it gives CASSPEGLAGGSQETQYF.

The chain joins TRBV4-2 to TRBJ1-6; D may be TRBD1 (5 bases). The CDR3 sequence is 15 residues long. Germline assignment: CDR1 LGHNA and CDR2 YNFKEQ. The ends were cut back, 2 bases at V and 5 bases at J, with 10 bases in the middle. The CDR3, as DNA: TGTGCCAGCAGCCAACAGGGTTCGGATAATTCACCCCTCCACTTT. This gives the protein CASSQQGSDNSPLHF.

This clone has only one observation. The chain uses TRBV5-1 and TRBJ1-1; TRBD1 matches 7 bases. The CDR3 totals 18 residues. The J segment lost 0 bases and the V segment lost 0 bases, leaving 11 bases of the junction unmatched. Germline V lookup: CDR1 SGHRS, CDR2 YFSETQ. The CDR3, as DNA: TGCGCCAGCAGCTTGGCGTCCAGGACAGGAACCATGAACACTGAAGCTTTCTTT. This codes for CASSLASRTGTMNTEAFF.

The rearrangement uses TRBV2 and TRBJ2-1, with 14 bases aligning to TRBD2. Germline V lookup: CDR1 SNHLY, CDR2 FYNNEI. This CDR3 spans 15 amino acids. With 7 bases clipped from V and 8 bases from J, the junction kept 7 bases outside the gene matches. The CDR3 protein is CASISGLAGGDEQFF. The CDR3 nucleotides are TGTGCCAGCATATCCGGACTAGCGGGGGGAGATGAGCAGTTCTTC. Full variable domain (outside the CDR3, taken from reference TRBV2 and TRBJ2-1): EPEVTQTPSHQVTQMGQEVILRCVPISNHLYFYWYRQILGQKVEFLVSFYNNEISEKSEIFDDQFSVERPDGSNFTLKIRSTKLEDSAMYFCASISGLAGGDEQFFGPGTRLTVL.

The CDR3 protein is CSGGAGLAVETQYF. The CDR3 bases are TGCAGCGGCGGGGCGGGACTAGCGGTGGAGACCCAGTACTTC. The chain joins TRBV29-1 to TRBJ2-5, with 11 bases aligning to TRBD2. The ends lost 7 bases at V and 5 bases at J; junction bases unmatched: 9. Germline CDR1 and CDR2: SQVTM and ANQGSEA. The CDR3 runs 14 residues.

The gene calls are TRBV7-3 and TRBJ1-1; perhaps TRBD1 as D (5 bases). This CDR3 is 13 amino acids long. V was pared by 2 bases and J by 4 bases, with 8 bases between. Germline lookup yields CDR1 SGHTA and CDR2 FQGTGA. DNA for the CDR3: TGTGCCAGCAGCTTAGGGGCGCGCACTGAAGCTTTCTTT. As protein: CASSLGARTEAFF.

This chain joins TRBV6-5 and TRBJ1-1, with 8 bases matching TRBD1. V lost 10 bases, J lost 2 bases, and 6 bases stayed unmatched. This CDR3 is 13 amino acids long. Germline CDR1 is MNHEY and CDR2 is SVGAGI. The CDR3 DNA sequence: TGTGCCACCTACAGGGGGTTAAACACTGAAGCTTTCTTT. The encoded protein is CATYRGLNTEAFF.

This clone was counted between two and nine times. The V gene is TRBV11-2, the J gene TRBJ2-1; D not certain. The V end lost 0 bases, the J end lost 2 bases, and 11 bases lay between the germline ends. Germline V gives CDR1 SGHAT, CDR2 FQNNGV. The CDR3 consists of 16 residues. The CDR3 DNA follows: TGTGCCAGCAGCTTAGATAGTCCCAGGACCTACAATGAGCAGTTCTTC. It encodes CASSLDSPRTYNEQFF.

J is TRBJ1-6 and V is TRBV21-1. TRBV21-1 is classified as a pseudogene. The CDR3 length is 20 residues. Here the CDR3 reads CASSKVALGGPDYYNSPLHF. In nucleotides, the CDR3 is TGTGCCAGCAGCAAGGTGGCGCTGGGGGGGCCGGACTACTATAATTCACCCCTCCACTTT.

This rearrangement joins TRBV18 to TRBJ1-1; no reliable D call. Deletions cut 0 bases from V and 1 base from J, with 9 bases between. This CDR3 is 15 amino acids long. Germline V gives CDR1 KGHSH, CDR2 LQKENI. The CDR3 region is CASSPPGRANTEAFF. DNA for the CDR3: TGTGCCAGCTCACCACCGGGGAGAGCGAACACTGAAGCTTTCTTT.

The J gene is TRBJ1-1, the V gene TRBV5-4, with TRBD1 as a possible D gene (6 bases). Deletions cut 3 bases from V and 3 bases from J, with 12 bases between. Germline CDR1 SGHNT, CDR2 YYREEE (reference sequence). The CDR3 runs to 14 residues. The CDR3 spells CASSSKAGDTEAFF. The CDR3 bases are TGTGCCAGCAGCTCCAAGGCAGGGGACACTGAAGCTTTCTTT.

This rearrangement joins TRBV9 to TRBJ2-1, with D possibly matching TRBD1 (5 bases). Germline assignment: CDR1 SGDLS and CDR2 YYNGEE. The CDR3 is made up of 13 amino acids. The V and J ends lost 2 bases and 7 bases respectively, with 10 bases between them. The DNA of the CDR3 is TGTGCCAGCAGCGTCTCGACAGAGAATGAGCAGTTCTTC. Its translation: CASSVSTENEQFF.

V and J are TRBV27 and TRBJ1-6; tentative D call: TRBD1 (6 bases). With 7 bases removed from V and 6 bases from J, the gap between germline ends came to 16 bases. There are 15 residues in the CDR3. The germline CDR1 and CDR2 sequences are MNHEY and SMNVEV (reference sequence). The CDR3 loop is CASTENRARNSPLHF. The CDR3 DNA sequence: TGTGCCAGCACCGAGAACAGGGCTCGTAATTCACCCCTCCACTTT.

In nucleotides, the CDR3 is TGTGCCAGCAGCCAAGCAGGGGTCTATGGCTACACCTTC. Encoded protein: CASSQAGVYGYTF. The chain has TRBV3-1 (or the pseudogene TRBV3-2) and TRBJ1-2, with D possibly matching TRBD1 (6 bases). The length of the CDR3 is 13 residues. V was cut by 1 base and J by 4 bases, with 7 bases left in between. Germline CDR1 and CDR2: LGHDT and YNNKEL (reference sequence).

The CDR3 coding sequence is TGTGCCAGCAGCTCGGGACAGGTTTACGAGCAGTACTTC. This encodes CASSSGQVYEQYF. V usage is TRBV5-4 and J usage is TRBJ2-7, with 8 bases lining up with TRBD1. V gave up 3 bases and J gave up 4 bases; unmatched junction bases: 3. From germline, CDR1 is SGHNT and CDR2 YYREEE (reference sequence). The CDR3 is 13 residues long.